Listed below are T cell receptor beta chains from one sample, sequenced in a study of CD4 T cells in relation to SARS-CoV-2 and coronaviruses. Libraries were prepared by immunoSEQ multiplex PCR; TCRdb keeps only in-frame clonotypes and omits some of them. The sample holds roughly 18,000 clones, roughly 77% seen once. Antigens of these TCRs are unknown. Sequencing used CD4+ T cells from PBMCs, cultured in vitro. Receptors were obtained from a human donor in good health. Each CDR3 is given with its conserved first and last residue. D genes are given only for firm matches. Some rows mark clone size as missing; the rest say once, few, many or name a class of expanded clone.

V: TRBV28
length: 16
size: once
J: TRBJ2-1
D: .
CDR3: CASTPRSGQTYNEQFF
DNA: TGTGCCAGCACGCCCCGTAGTGGTCAAACCTACAATGAGCAGTTCTTC

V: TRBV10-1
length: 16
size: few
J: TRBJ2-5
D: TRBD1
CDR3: CASSPDLGQGQETQYF
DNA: TGCGCCAGCAGCCCCGATCTAGGACAGGGACAAGAGACCCAGTACTTC

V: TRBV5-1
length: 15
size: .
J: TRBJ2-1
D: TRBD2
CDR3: CASSWIAGHNNEQFF
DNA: TGCGCCAGCAGCTGGATAGCGGGACACAACAATGAGCAGTTCTTC

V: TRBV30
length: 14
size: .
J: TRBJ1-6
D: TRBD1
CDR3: CAWKGAGGRSPLHF
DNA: TGTGCCTGGAAGGGGGCAGGGGGGCGCTCACCCCTCCACTTT

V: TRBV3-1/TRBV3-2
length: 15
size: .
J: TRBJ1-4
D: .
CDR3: CASSQAGVVGEKLFF
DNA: TGTGCCAGCAGCCAAGCTGGGGTAGTTGGTGAAAAACTGTTTTTT

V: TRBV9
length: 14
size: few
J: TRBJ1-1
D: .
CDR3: CASSARQANTEAFF
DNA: TGTGCCAGCAGCGCCCGCCAGGCAAACACTGAAGCTTTCTTT

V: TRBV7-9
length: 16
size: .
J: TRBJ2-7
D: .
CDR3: CASSRREASATYEQYF
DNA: TGTGCCAGCAGCAGAAGAGAGGCCAGCGCCACCTACGAGCAGTACTTC

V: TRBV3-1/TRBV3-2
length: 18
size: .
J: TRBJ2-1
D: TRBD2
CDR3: CASSQGGSSGRAHNEQFF
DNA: TGTGCCAGCAGCCAAGGGGGCTCTAGCGGGAGGGCTCACAATGAGCAGTTCTTC

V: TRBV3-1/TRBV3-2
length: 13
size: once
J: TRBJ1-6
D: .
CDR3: CASSQDGTLPLHF
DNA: TGTGCCAGCAGCCAAGATGGTACACTCCCCCTCCACTTT

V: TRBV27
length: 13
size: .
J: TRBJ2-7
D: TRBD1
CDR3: CASRDRGLGEQYF
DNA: TGTGCCAGCCGGGACAGGGGGCTAGGCGAGCAGTACTTC

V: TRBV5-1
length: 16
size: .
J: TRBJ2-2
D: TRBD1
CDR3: CASSKADRGKTGELFF
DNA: TGCGCCAGCAGCAAAGCGGACAGGGGAAAGACCGGGGAGCTGTTTTTT

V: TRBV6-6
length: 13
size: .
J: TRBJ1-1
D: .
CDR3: CASSARENTEAFF
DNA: TGTGCCAGCAGTGCCCGGGAGAACACTGAAGCTTTCTTT

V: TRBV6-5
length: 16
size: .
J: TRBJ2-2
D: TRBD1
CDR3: CASSYSQGANTGELFF
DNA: TGTGCCAGCAGTTACTCGCAGGGGGCAAACACCGGGGAGCTGTTTTTT

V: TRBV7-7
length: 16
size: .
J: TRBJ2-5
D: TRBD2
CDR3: CASSKGLAGGKETQYF
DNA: TGTGCCAGCAGCAAGGGACTAGCGGGAGGGAAAGAGACCCAGTACTTC

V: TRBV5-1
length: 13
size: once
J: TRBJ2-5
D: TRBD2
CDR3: CASSSGGLAARYF
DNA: TGCGCCAGCAGCTCTGGTGGTCTAGCGGCGCGCTACTTC

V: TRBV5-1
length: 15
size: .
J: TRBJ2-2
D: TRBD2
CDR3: CASSSSGANTGELFF
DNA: TGCGCCAGCAGCTCTAGCGGGGCGAACACCGGGGAGCTGTTTTTT

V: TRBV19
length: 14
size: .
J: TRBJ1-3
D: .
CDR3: CASGPIGLGGTIYF
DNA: TGTGCCAGTGGGCCTATCGGGCTTGGGGGCACCATATATTTT

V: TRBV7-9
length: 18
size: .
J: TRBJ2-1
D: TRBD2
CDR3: CASSFLKLREGVHNEQFF
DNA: TGTGCCAGCAGCTTTTTAAAACTCCGGGAGGGGGTACACAATGAGCAGTTCTTC

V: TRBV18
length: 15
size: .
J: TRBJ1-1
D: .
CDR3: CASSPSVVTNTEAFF
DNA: TGTGCCAGCTCACCGTCCGTTGTAACGAACACTGAAGCTTTCTTT

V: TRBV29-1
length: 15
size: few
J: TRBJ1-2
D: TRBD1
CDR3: CSVEGGGQGLYGYTF
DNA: TGCAGCGTTGAAGGTGGGGGACAGGGGCTTTATGGCTACACCTTC

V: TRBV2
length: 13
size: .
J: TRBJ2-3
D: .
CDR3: CASSTTLTDTQYF
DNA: TGTGCCAGCAGCACGACTCTCACAGATACGCAGTATTTT

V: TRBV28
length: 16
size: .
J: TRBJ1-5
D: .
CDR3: CASSLFGGRVKVPQHF
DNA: TGTGCCAGCAGTTTATTTGGCGGGAGAGTCAAAGTGCCCCAGCATTTT

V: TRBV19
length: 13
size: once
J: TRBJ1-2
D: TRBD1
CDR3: CASSTRDRVSYTF
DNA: TGTGCCAGTAGTACAAGGGACAGGGTGAGCTACACCTTC

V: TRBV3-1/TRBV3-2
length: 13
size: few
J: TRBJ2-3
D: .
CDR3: CASSHSIEDTQYF
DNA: TGTGCCAGCAGCCATTCTATCGAAGATACGCAGTATTTT

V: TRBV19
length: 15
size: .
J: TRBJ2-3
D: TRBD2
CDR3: CATNRIAGGSDTQYF
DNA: TGTGCCACAAACCGGATAGCGGGAGGGTCTGATACGCAGTATTTT